Listed here is a single TCR beta chain. Following a re-call of the 5' RACE reads, TCRdb has one entry per CDR3 protein and lacks DNA. In total, the table holds 140,000 to 150,000 distinct CDR3 sequences. This sample is part of a study of monozygotic twins with inflammatory bowel disease. This CDR3 has 16 amino acids. The germline gives CDR1 SGHVS, CDR2 FNYEAQ. The receptor's source is a human donor with ulcerative colitis or Crohn's disease, or a healthy co-twin of an affected twin (not recorded which). The chain links TRBV7-6 to TRBJ2-2; the D call of TRBD1 rests on TCRdb alone, since no DNA is present to check it. Sequencing input: blood. The CDR3 sequence is CASSRRQGDNTGELFF.